These 3 T cell receptor beta chains share one sample of origin, sequenced in a study of graft-versus-host responses after intestinal transplantation. The protocol was immunoSEQ multiplex PCR, while the TCRdb copy is restricted to in-frame clones and leaves out a portion. The repertoire holds approximately 76,000 clones, over 70% seen once, with approximately 0.39% in the top ten. These TCRs' antigens remain unknown. The sequences come from unstimulated CD4+ T cells sorted from spleen or lymph node cells, collected before transplant. The receptors come from a human donor who was the organ donor for an intestinal transplant.

This clone was counted a single time. The genes are TRBV2 and TRBJ2-2, with 12 nucleotides matching TRBD2. Germline loops: CDR1 SNHLY, CDR2 FYNNEI. The CDR3 covers 16 residues. V was pared by 6 bases and J by 1 base, with 3 bases of the junction left unmatched. In nucleotides, the CDR3 is TGTGCCAGCAGCCCACTAGCGGGGGGGAACACCGGGGAGCTGTTTTTT. This codes for CASSPLAGGNTGELFF.

This chain uses TRBV7-8 with TRBJ1-2; D gene ambiguous. V lost 0 bases and J 6 bases, leaving 8 bases between the germline ends. From germline, CDR1 is SGHVS and CDR2 FQNEAQ. This CDR3 has 13 residues. CDR3 loop: CASSLAQANGYTF. CDR3 nucleotide sequence: TGTGCCAGCAGCTTAGCCCAGGCTAATGGCTACACCTTC.

As for this clone: One end of the junction is discordant with germline, which a read error may explain. The chain carries TRBV7-7 and TRBJ2-3; 9 bases are a match to TRBD1. Germline loops: CDR1 SSHAT, CDR2 FNYEAQ (reference sequence). There are 16 residues in the CDR3. DNA for the CDR3: TGTGCTAGCAGCTTCGGACAGGGGACCGGCACAGATACGCAGTATTTT. It codes for CASSFGQGTGTDTQYF.